Below, one T cell receptor beta chain is given with its context. The CDR3 sequence is 13 residues long. Trimming took off 1 base at V and 2 bases at J, with 6 bases between the two ends. Germline V gene sequence: CDR1 LNHDA, CDR2 SQIVND (reference sequence). This record comes from a study of blood T cell repertoires in COVID-19. Overall study context: Acute and convalescent COVID-19 specimens originated in the United States, Italy and Spain.

Original handling: Reference gene primer amplification yielded estimated nucleated cell counts. TCRdb's table, derived via immunoSEQ multiplex PCR, lists solely in-frame clones and lacks some. Clone size and V and J calls were adopted from that table, with D and trimming inferred from the DNA. The sample lists a few hundred thousand clones; 75% to 85% were seen once. The sequence was obtained from a woman between 40 and 55 years old who had recovered from COVID-19. The chain is built from TRBV19 and TRBJ2-7; perhaps TRBD2 as D (5 bases). Sequenced material: peripheral blood. CDR3 nucleotides: TGTGCCAGTAGTATAGGGGAGACCTACGAGCAGTACTTC. It yields the protein CASSIGETYEQYF.